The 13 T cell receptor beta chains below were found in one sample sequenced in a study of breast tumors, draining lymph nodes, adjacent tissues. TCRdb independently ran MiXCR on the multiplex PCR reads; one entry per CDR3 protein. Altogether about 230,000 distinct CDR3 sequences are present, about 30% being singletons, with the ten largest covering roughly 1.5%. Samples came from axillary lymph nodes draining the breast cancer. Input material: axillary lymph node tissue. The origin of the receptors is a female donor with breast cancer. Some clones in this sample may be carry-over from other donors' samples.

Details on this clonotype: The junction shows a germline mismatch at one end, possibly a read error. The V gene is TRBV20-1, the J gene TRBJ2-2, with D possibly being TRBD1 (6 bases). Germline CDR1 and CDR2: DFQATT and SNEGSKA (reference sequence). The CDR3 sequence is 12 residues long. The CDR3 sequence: CSARAGNREPSF. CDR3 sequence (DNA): TGCAGTGCTAGAGCGGGTAACAGGGAGCCGTCTTTT.

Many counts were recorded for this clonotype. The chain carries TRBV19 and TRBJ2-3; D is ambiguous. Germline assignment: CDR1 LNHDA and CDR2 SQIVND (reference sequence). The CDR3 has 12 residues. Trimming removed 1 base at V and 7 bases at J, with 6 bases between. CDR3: CASSIGYYTQYF. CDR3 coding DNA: TGTGCCAGTAGTATAGGTTATTATACGCAGTATTTT.

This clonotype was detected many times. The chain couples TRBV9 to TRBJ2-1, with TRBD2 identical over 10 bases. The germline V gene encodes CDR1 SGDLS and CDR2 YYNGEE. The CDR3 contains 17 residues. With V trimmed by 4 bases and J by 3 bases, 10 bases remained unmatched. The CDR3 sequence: CASSPRLLAGVYNEQFF. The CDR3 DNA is TGTGCCAGCAGCCCCCGCCTCCTAGCGGGAGTCTACAATGAGCAGTTCTTC.

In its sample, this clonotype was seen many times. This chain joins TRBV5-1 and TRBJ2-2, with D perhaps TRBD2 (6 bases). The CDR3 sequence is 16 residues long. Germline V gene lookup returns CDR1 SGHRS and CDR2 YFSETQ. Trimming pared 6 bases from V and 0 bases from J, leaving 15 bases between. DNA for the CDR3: TGCGCCAGCAATCCGATGGGACTCACGAACACCGGGGAGCTGTTTTTT. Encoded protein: CASNPMGLTNTGELFF.

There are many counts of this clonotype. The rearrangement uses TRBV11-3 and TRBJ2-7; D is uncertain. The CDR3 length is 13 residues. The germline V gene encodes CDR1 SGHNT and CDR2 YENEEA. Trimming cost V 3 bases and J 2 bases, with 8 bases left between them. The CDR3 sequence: CASSFTITYEQYF. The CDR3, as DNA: TGTGCCAGCAGCTTCACGATTACCTACGAGCAGTACTTC. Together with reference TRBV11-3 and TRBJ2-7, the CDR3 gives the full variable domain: EAGVVQSPRYKIIEKKQPVAFWCNPISGHNTLYWYLQNLGQGPELLIRYENEEAVDDSQLPKDRFSAERLKGVDSTLKIQPAELGDSAVYLCASSFTITYEQYFGPGTRLTVT.

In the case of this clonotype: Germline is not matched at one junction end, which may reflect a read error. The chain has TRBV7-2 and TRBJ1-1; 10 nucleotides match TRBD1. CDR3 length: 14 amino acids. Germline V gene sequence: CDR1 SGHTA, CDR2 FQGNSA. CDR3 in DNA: TGTGCCAGCGGCCCGGGACAGGGGTTCACTGAGGCTTTCTTT. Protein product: CASGPGQGFTEAFF.

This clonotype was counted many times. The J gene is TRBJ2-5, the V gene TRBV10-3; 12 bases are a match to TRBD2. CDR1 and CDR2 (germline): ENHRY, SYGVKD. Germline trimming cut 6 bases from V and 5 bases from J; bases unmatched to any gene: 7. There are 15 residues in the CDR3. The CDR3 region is CAIRPSGRVGETQYF. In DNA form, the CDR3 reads TGTGCCATCAGGCCTAGCGGGAGGGTTGGGGAGACCCAGTACTTC.

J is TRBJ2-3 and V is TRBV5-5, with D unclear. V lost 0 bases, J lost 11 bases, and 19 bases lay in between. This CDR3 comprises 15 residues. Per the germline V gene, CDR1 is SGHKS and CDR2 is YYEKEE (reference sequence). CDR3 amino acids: CASSLGVYSYNEQYF. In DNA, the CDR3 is TGTGCCAGCAGCTTGGGGGTGTACTCCTACAATGAGCAGTATTTT.

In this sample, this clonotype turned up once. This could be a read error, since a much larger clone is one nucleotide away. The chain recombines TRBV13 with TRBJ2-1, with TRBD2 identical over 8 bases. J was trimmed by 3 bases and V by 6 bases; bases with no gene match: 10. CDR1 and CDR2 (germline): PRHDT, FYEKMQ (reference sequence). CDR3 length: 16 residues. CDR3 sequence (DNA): TGTGCCAGCAGTATGAGGTCTAGCGGGCACTACAATGAGCAGTTCTTC. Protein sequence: CASSMRSSGHYNEQFF.

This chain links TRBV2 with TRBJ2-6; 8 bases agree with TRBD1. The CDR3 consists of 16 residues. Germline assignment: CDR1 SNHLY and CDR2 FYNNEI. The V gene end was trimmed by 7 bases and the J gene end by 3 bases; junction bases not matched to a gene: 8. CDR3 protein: CASTTQGAVGANVLTF. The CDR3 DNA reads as TGTGCCAGCACTACTCAGGGGGCGGTTGGGGCCAACGTCCTGACTTTC.

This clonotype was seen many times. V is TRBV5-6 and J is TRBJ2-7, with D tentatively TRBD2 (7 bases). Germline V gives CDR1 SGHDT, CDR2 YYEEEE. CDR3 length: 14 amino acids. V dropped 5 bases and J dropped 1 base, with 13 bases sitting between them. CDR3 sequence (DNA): TGTGCCAGCAGGCTCGCGGGGGCTTCCTACGAGCAGTACTTC. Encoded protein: CASRLAGASYEQYF. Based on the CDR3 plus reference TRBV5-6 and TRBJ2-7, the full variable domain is DAGVTQSPTHLIKTRGQQVTLRCSPKSGHDTVSWYQQALGQGPQFIFQYYEEEERQRGNFPDRFSGHQFPNYSSELNVNALLLGDSALYLCASRLAGASYEQYFGPGTRLTVT.

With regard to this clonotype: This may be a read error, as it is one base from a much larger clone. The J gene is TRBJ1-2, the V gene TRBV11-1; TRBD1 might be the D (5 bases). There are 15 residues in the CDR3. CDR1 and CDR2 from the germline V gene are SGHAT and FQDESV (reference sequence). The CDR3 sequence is CASSLAAGPNYGHTF. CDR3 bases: TGTGCCAGCAGCTTAGCGGCGGGGCCAAACTATGGCCACACCTTC.

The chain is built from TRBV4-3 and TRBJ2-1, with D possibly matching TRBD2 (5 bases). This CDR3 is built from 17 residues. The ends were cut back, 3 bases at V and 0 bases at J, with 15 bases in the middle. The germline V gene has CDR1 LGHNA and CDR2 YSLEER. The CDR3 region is CASSHTTIQSSYNEQFF. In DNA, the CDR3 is TGCGCCAGCAGCCATACGACTATACAGAGCTCCTACAATGAGCAGTTCTTC.